What follows are 30 T cell receptor beta chains derived from one specimen sequenced in a study of blood T cell repertoires in COVID-19. Method: immunoSEQ multiplex PCR; TCRdb's copy keeps in-frame clones and lacks some. The data show about 230,000 clones, with roughly 85% seen just once and approximately 2.6% held by the top ten. Sequences were obtained from peripheral blood. These receptors all stem from a woman in her 70s with active or convalescent COVID-19.

The chain uses TRBV7-8 and TRBJ1-1; 8 bases match TRBD1. Germline trimming cut 7 bases from V and 5 bases from J; bases unmatched to any gene: 15. The CDR3 spans 16 residues. CDR1 is SGHVS and CDR2 is FQNEAQ in the germline V gene. CDR3 protein: CASNLRRQGPATEAFF. The CDR3 bases are TGTGCCAGCAACTTGCGGCGACAGGGGCCAGCTACTGAAGCTTTCTTT.

The chain uses TRBV6-5 and TRBJ1-2; 9 bases align to TRBD1. The germline gives CDR1 MNHEY, CDR2 SVGAGI. The CDR3 covers 14 residues. Trimming at V came to 8 bases and at J to 5 bases, leaving 9 bases not matched to a gene. The CDR3 DNA is TGTGCCAGCCAAACCCCGGGACAGGGATATGGCTACACCTTC. Translated, it gives CASQTPGQGYGYTF.

The CDR3 loop reads CASSQVNEVGELFF. DNA for the CDR3: TGTGCCAGCAGCCAAGTTAACGAGGTCGGGGAGCTGTTTTTT. The chain carries TRBV3-1 (or the pseudogene TRBV3-2) and TRBJ2-2; D not certain. Germline CDR1 reads LGHDT; CDR2 reads YNNKEL (reference sequence). The V end lost 1 base, the J end lost 7 bases, and 10 bases lay between the germline ends. The CDR3 is made up of 14 amino acids.

The chain employs TRBV7-2 and TRBJ2-1; 12 positions match TRBD2. The CDR3 is 18 residues long. Germline trimming cut 5 bases from V and 7 bases from J; bases unmatched to any gene: 15. CDR1 SGHTA and CDR2 FQGNSA come from the germline V gene. The CDR3 DNA reads as TGTGCCAGCAGCCTTCCTAGCGGGAGGGTCTGGAACGGAAATGAGCAGTTCTTC. This encodes CASSLPSGRVWNGNEQFF.

The chain has TRBV2 and TRBJ2-2, with TRBD2 matching 11 bases. The CDR3 spans 15 residues. V lost 6 bases and J lost 4; bases outside the gene matches: 4. The germline V gene has CDR1 SNHLY and CDR2 FYNNEI. The CDR3 spells CASRVLAGVTGELFF. CDR3 bases: TGTGCCAGCAGGGTACTAGCGGGAGTCACCGGGGAGCTGTTTTTT.

The CDR3 sequence is CASQQGTGGTGELFF. For the CDR3, the DNA is TGTGCCAGCCAACAAGGGACAGGGGGAACCGGGGAGCTGTTTTTT. The chain carries TRBV3-1 (or the pseudogene TRBV3-2) and TRBJ2-2; 11 positions agree with TRBD1. Germline CDR1 is LGHDT and CDR2 is YNNKEL (reference sequence). V dropped 8 bases and J dropped 5; count of bases not matched to a gene: 7. CDR3 length: 15 residues.

This clone was detected a few times. The rearrangement uses TRBV2 and TRBJ2-3; 11 positions agree with TRBD2. This CDR3 spans 16 amino acids. Per the germline V gene, CDR1 is SNHLY and CDR2 is FYNNEI. V lost 4 bases, J lost 7 bases, and 10 bases stayed unmatched. The CDR3 protein is CASSGSSGGMRNTQYF. For the CDR3, the DNA is TGTGCCAGCAGTGGGTCTAGCGGGGGGATGAGAAATACGCAGTATTTT. Full variable domain (missing parts from reference TRBV2 and TRBJ2-3): EPEVTQTPSHQVTQMGQEVILRCVPISNHLYFYWYRQILGQKVEFLVSFYNNEISEKSEIFDDQFSVERPDGSNFTLKIRSTKLEDSAMYFCASSGSSGGMRNTQYFGPGTRLTVL.

The chain employs TRBV27 and TRBJ1-4; D possibly corresponds to TRBD1 (6 bases). Trimming took off 2 bases at V and 2 bases at J, with 15 bases between the two ends. Germline-derived CDR1 and CDR2 are MNHEY and SMNVEV (reference sequence). This CDR3 spans 17 amino acids. CDR3 coding DNA: TGTGCCAGCAGTTTAAGCGGGGGGCTGGGGACTAATGAAAAACTGTTTTTT. It translates to CASSLSGGLGTNEKLFF.

The chain combines TRBV11-2 with TRBJ1-2; D call uncertain. Germline V gene lookup returns CDR1 SGHAT and CDR2 FQNNGV. The CDR3 sequence is 14 residues long. Deletions cut 2 bases from V and 8 bases from J, with 15 bases between. The CDR3 region is CASSLLPPARGYTF. CDR3 coding DNA: TGTGCCAGCAGCTTACTACCCCCCGCCAGGGGCTACACCTTC.

This chain links TRBV5-1 with TRBJ1-6, with D unresolved. Per germline, CDR1 SGHRS and CDR2 YFSETQ. This CDR3 comprises 15 residues. The germline V and J ends were trimmed by 0 bases and 4 bases, with 8 bases remaining between them. The CDR3 coding sequence is TGCGCCAGCAGCTTGGGCTACAGATATAATTCACCCCTCCACTTT. Its protein product is CASSLGYRYNSPLHF.

The rearrangement links TRBV5-1 to TRBJ2-2; TRBD1 is a possible D gene (6 bases). Germline lookup yields CDR1 SGHRS and CDR2 YFSETQ. This CDR3 region has 17 residues. Between the trimmed V and J ends, which lost 4 bases and 4 bases, there was a span of 20 bases. The CDR3 DNA is TGCGCCAGCAGCATATCCTTACAGGGTACGAGCACCGGGGAGCTGTTTTTT. This codes for CASSISLQGTSTGELFF.

J is TRBJ1-1 and V is TRBV10-3; 10 bases agree with TRBD1. The CDR3 extends over 14 amino acids. Germline V CDR1 and CDR2: ENHRY, SYGVKD. With V trimmed by 7 bases and J by 1 base, 3 bases remained unmatched. CDR3 loop: CAITRDRGNTEAFF. Here the CDR3 DNA reads TGTGCCATCACCCGGGACAGGGGGAACACTGAAGCTTTCTTT.

V gene TRBV14 combines with J gene TRBJ1-5; weak D call: TRBD1 (6 bases). Germline-derived CDR1 and CDR2 are SGHDN and FVKESK. With 0 bases removed from V and 6 bases from J, the gap between germline ends came to 18 bases. This CDR3 contains 17 residues. This CDR3 is CASSQDGLIRGGQPQHF. CDR3 sequence (DNA): TGTGCCAGCAGCCAAGATGGTCTAATAAGAGGGGGTCAGCCCCAGCATTTT.

This clone was detected once. The chain combines TRBV14 with TRBJ2-7; D not resolved. Germline V lookup: CDR1 SGHDN, CDR2 FVKESK. The CDR3 totals 14 residues. Trimming cost V 4 bases and J 5 bases, with 15 bases left between them. The DNA of the CDR3 is TGTGCCAGCAGCCCTCTCTCCCCGTTTGACGAGCAGTACTTC. Its translation is CASSPLSPFDEQYF.

This chain uses TRBV6-5 with TRBJ1-4; 9 positions agree with TRBD1. The V gene's germline CDR1 is MNHEY and CDR2 SVGAGI. With V trimmed by 6 bases and J by 5 bases, 4 bases remained unmatched. The CDR3 contains 14 residues. CDR3 nucleotides: TGTGCCAGCAGGACAGGGGGGATGAATGAAAAACTGTTTTTT. Translation gives CASRTGGMNEKLFF.

The rearrangement links TRBV6-2 or TRBV6-3 to TRBJ2-3; D is uncertain. The CDR3 loop spans 15 amino acids. Trimming stripped 2 bases from V and 3 bases from J, with 12 bases between. Germline values: CDR1 MNHEY, CDR2 SVGEGT. The CDR3 sequence is CASSYAASATDTQYF. The CDR3 DNA is TGTGCCAGCAGTTACGCGGCCTCTGCAACAGATACGCAGTATTTT.

This chain joins TRBV14 and TRBJ2-1; 7 bases agree with TRBD2. V lost 4 bases to trimming and J lost 4 bases; unmatched junction nucleotides: 7. Germline V lookup: CDR1 SGHDN, CDR2 FVKESK. The CDR3 sequence is 15 residues long. For the CDR3, the DNA is TGTGCCAGCAGCCCGCAAATGGGAGGGTACAATGAGCAGTTCTTC. It is translated as CASSPQMGGYNEQFF.

J is TRBJ2-2 and V is TRBV9; TRBD1 aligns across 10 bases. Germline-derived CDR1 and CDR2 are SGDLS and YYNGEE. V was clipped by 2 bases and J by 5 bases; unmatched bases: 6. This CDR3 has 16 residues. The DNA of the CDR3 is TGTGCCAGCAGCGTGGGGACAGGGGCGACAACCGGGGAGCTGTTTTTT. It codes for CASSVGTGATTGELFF.

This clone was found once. The chain is built from TRBV5-8 and TRBJ1-2; TRBD1 matches 10 bases. The V and J ends lost 4 bases and 1 base, in that order; junction bases with no gene match: 1. Germline lookup yields CDR1 SGHTS and CDR2 YDEGEE. This CDR3 has 14 amino acids. CDR3: CASSGDRGNYGYTF. DNA for the CDR3: TGTGCCAGCAGCGGGGACAGGGGTAACTATGGCTACACCTTC.

J is TRBJ2-3 and V is TRBV25-1; 7 bases are a match to TRBD1. The CDR3 runs 16 residues. Germline lookup yields CDR1 MGHDK and CDR2 SYGVNS. The junction had 9 bases not matched to a gene; V was cut back by 4 bases and J by 2 bases. The CDR3 loop reads CASSGGLRGPTDTQYF. CDR3 coding DNA: TGTGCCAGCAGTGGTGGCCTGAGGGGGCCCACAGATACGCAGTATTTT.

This clone was observed once. J is TRBJ2-5 and V is TRBV18; 10 positions match TRBD2. Germline CDR1 reads KGHSH; CDR2 reads LQKENI. The junction had 7 bases not matched to a gene; V was cut back by 0 bases and J by 0 bases. The length of the CDR3 is 18 residues. This CDR3 is CASSPPLTSGRYQETQYF. DNA for the CDR3: TGTGCCAGCTCACCACCCCTGACTAGCGGGCGCTACCAAGAGACCCAGTACTTC.

This chain links TRBV24-1 with TRBJ1-1; 8 bases match TRBD1. The CDR3 runs to 16 residues. Looked up from germline, CDR1 is KGHDR and CDR2 is SFDVKD. V dropped 6 bases and J dropped 4; count of bases not matched to a gene: 12. The CDR3 DNA is TGTGCCACCAGTCAATCCCGGACAGGGTTCAGCACTGAAGCTTTCTTT. As protein: CATSQSRTGFSTEAFF.

The V and J genes are TRBV7-2 and TRBJ2-1; 10 bases line up with TRBD2. V lost 1 base and J lost 6; bases outside the gene matches: 6. Germline-derived CDR1 and CDR2 are SGHTA and FQGNSA. CDR3 length equals 16 residues. The CDR3 spells CASSLDWPSGSNEQFF. CDR3 nucleotide sequence: TGTGCCAGCAGCTTAGATTGGCCTAGCGGGAGCAATGAGCAGTTCTTC.

The CDR3 nucleotides are TGTGCCAGCAGTTCCGGACAGAATAACTATGGCTACACCTTC. Translation gives CASSSGQNNYGYTF. The rearrangement links TRBV28 to TRBJ1-2; possible D gene TRBD1, 6 bases. This CDR3 spans 14 amino acids. V gave up 4 bases and J gave up 1 base, with 10 bases separating them. Germline values: CDR1 MDHEN, CDR2 SYDVKM.

As DNA, the CDR3 is TGTGCCAGCAGCCAAGGACTGGCCTACGAGCAGTACTTC. As protein: CASSQGLAYEQYF. V gene TRBV14 combines with J gene TRBJ2-7; D gene uncertain. Between the trimmed V and J ends, which lost 1 base and 2 bases, there was a span of 6 bases. Germline CDR1 and CDR2: SGHDN and FVKESK. The CDR3 extends over 13 amino acids.

V is TRBV6-5 and J is TRBJ2-1; D is possibly TRBD1 (6 bases). Trimming took off 7 bases at V and 5 bases at J, with 12 bases between the two ends. The CDR3 contains 13 residues. Germline V CDR1 and CDR2: MNHEY, SVGAGI. Here the CDR3 reads CASKRTVHNEQFF. In DNA, the CDR3 is TGTGCCAGCAAGAGGACAGTTCACAATGAGCAGTTCTTC.

This clone was detected only once. The V call is TRBV19, the J call TRBJ2-3, with 9 bases that match TRBD2. Germline lookup yields CDR1 LNHDA and CDR2 SQIVND (reference sequence). The trim removed 5 bases at V and 5 bases at J, leaving 8 bases unmatched. The CDR3 covers 15 residues. In DNA form, the CDR3 reads TGTGCCAGTAGTCCGACGACTAGCGGAGGAGATACGCAGTATTTT. Protein product: CASSPTTSGGDTQYF. The whole variable domain, filled in from reference TRBV19 and TRBJ2-3, reads DGGITQSPKYLFRKEGQNVTLSCEQNLNHDAMYWYRQDPGQGLRLIYYSQIVNDFQKGDIAEGYSVSREKKESFPLTVTSAQKNPTAFYLCASSPTTSGGDTQYFGPGTRLTVL.

The V call is TRBV5-1, the J call TRBJ2-2; 11 nucleotides line up with TRBD1. Germline loops: CDR1 SGHRS, CDR2 YFSETQ. J lost 5 bases, V lost 7 bases, and 1 base had no gene match. The CDR3 is 13 amino acids. The CDR3 spells CASGTGGTGELFF. The CDR3 nucleotides read TGCGCCAGCGGGACAGGGGGTACCGGGGAGCTGTTTTTT.

V and J are TRBV11-3 and TRBJ1-1; D might be TRBD1 (5 bases). Trimming cost V 5 bases and J 4 bases, with 11 bases left between them. This CDR3 is built from 13 residues. Germline V lookup: CDR1 SGHNT, CDR2 YENEEA. The DNA for the CDR3 is TGTGCCAGCAGCCAGGCCGGGGGCACTGAAGCTTTCTTT. It specifies CASSQAGGTEAFF.

The chain is built from TRBV5-5 and TRBJ2-5; D is ambiguous. Deletions cut 3 bases from V and 1 base from J, with 10 bases between. Germline V lookup: CDR1 SGHKS, CDR2 YYEKEE (reference sequence). The CDR3 is made up of 14 amino acids. The CDR3 DNA sequence: TGTGCCAGCAGCTCGGTGAAGATCCAAGAGACCCAGTACTTC. Translation: CASSSVKIQETQYF.